The 10 T cell receptor beta chains in this list originate from one sample, sequenced in a study of T cells expressing NK-cell markers. Following a re-call of the 5' RACE reads, TCRdb has one entry per CDR3 protein and lacks DNA. Found here are around 700 distinct CDR3 sequences; the top ten clones hold approximately 20%. The sample consisted of blood T cells: a sorted CD56 or NKG2C T cell subset, CD4+ or CD8+ T cells, or bulk PBMC T cells (not recorded which). The receptors were gathered from a woman aged 18 to 69 in good health.

According to its frequency, this clonotype is large. The chain joins TRBV20-1 to TRBJ2-3; absent DNA, TCRdb's TRBD1 call cannot be checked. This CDR3 contains 16 residues. CDR1 is DFQATT, CDR2 SNEGSKA, per germline (reference sequence). The CDR3 sequence is CSARNFGGGEVDTQYF.

This clonotype registers medium-sized (0.01 to 0.1%) by frequency. This chain uses TRBV14 with TRBJ1-5. The CDR3 is made up of 13 amino acids. Germline assignment: CDR1 SGHDN and CDR2 FVKESK. This chain's CDR3 is CASSQLWSQPQHF.

Judged by frequency, this clonotype is large. The V and J genes are TRBV20-1 and TRBJ2-7; lacking DNA, the TRBD2 call made by TCRdb goes unchecked. CDR3 size: 15 residues. Germline-derived CDR1 and CDR2 are DFQATT and SNEGSKA (reference sequence). CDR3 sequence reads: CSARGTSGDSYEQYF.

In terms of frequency, this clonotype is medium-sized. This chain joins TRBV6-4 and TRBJ2-1. Germline CDR1 is MRHNA and CDR2 is SNTAGT. This CDR3 contains 13 residues. Here the CDR3 reads CASSDSSYNEQFF.

This clonotype is labeled medium-sized based on frequency. The chain joins TRBV6-2 or TRBV6-3 to TRBJ2-3; there is no DNA to check the TCRdb D call of TRBD1. Germline-derived CDR1 and CDR2 are MNHEY and SVGEGT. The CDR3 covers 15 residues. CDR3: CASSYSGGLGDTQYF.

Considering frequency, this clonotype is medium-sized. The rearrangement links TRBV6-4 to TRBJ2-1; no DNA is available, so the TRBD2 call from TCRdb remains unchecked. CDR3 size: 16 residues. In germline, CDR1 is MRHNA, CDR2 SNTAGT. CDR3: CASSEIPGTRRNEQFF.

This clonotype is classed as medium-sized (0.01 to 0.1%) by frequency. V usage is TRBV6-4 and J usage is TRBJ2-3. Germline values: CDR1 MRHNA, CDR2 SNTAGT. This CDR3 spans 15 amino acids. This chain's CDR3 is CASSDSAGSGDTQYF.

The genes are TRBV25-1 and TRBJ2-2. The CDR3 sequence is 13 residues long. Looked up from germline, CDR1 is MGHDK and CDR2 is SYGVNS. The CDR3 sequence is CASSEYGTGELFF.

Judged by frequency, this clonotype is large (0.1 to 1%). This chain joins TRBV3-1 and TRBJ1-1. This CDR3 region has 17 residues. Germline CDR1 and CDR2: LGHDT and YNNKEL (reference sequence). The CDR3: CASSQGPGGPMNTEAFF.

By frequency, this clonotype registers medium-sized. The rearrangement links TRBV3-1 to TRBJ2-3; absent DNA, TCRdb's TRBD1 call cannot be checked. Germline CDR1 is LGHDT and CDR2 is YNNKEL (reference sequence). The CDR3 is 15 amino acids. The CDR3 sequence: CASSLGQGDTDTQYF.